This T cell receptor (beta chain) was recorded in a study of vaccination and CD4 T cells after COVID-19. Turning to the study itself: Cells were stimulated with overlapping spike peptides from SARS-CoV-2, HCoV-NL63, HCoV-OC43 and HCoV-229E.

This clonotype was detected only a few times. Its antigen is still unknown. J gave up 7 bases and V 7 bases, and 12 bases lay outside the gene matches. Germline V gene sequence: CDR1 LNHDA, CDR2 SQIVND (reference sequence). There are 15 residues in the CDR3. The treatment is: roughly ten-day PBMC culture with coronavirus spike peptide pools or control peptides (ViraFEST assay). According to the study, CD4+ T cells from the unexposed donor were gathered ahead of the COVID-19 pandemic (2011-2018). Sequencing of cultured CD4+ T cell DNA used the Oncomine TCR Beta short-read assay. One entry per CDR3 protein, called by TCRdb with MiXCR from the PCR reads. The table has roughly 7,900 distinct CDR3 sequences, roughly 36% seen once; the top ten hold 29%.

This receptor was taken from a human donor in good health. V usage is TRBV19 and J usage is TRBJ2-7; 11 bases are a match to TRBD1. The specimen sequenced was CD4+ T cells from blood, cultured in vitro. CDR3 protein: CASKSTGQGAGEQYF. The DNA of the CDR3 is TGTGCCAGTAAGAGTACTGGACAGGGGGCAGGGGAGCAGTACTTC.